This is a list of T cell receptor beta chains from one sample in a study of identical twins. TCRdb re-derived calls from the 5' RACE reads in MiXCR, one entry per CDR3 protein. The top ten hold about a tenth of the sample, which has 200,000 to 300,000 distinct CDR3 sequences, over 9.5% seen once. The sample taken for sequencing was memory T cells sorted from blood. Source of these receptors: a man in his forties or fifties in good health. Each CDR3 is given with its conserved first and last residue. D genes are given only for firm matches. The listing skips clone size in some rows; elsewhere it reads once, few, many or a size class.

J gene	clone size	V gene	CDR3 length	D gene	CDR3 protein	CDR3 DNA
TRBJ2-2	.	TRBV5-4	13	.	CASSGPRTGELFF	TGTGCCAGCAGCGGACCGAGAACCGGGGAGCTGTTTTTT
TRBJ1-1	many	TRBV5-6	11	.	CASSWNTEAFF	TGTGCCAGCAGCTGGAACACTGAAGCTTTCTTT
TRBJ2-1	few	TRBV18	20	.	CASSPTPGFDPQNLYNEQFF	TGTGCCAGCTCACCGACACCAGGGTTCGATCCCCAAAACCTATACAATGAGCAGTTCTTC
TRBJ2-1	many	TRBV5-1	16	TRBD2	CASSPLGLAGGNEQFF	TGCGCCAGCAGCCCCCTAGGACTAGCGGGAGGGAATGAGCAGTTCTTC
TRBJ2-7	.	TRBV20-1	14	.	CSAMSGTSSEEQYF	TGCAGTGCTATGTCCGGGACTTCCTCGGAGGAGCAGTACTTC
TRBJ2-5	many	TRBV15	15	.	CATSRDRVVSETQYF	TGTGCCACCAGCAGAGATCGTGTTGTCTCAGAGACCCAGTACTTC
TRBJ2-7	.	TRBV14	16	TRBD2	CASSQDTPSGRYEQYF	TGTGCCAGCAGCCAAGATACGCCTAGCGGAAGATACGAGCAGTACTTC
TRBJ2-3	few	TRBV7-8	17	TRBD2	CASSLAYSSGRGDTQYF	TGTGCCAGCAGCTTAGCTTATTCTAGCGGGAGGGGAGATACGCAGTATTTT
TRBJ2-7	.	TRBV7-2	15	.	CASSFTLGGSYEQYF	TGTGCCAGCAGCTTTACCCTGGGGGGTTCCTACGAGCAGTACTTC
TRBJ1-2	.	TRBV15	15	TRBD1	CATSRDGQAGYGYTF	TGTGCCACCAGCAGAGACGGACAGGCCGGATATGGCTACACCTTC
TRBJ2-3	few	TRBV24-1	17	.	CATSAPGLHSNTDTQYF	TGTGCCACCAGTGCCCCGGGACTCCACTCCAACACAGATACGCAGTATTTT
TRBJ2-1	.	TRBV19	14	.	CASSIGQYYNEQFF	TGTGCCAGTAGTATAGGACAGTATTACAATGAGCAGTTCTTC
TRBJ2-7	many	TRBV6-1	14	TRBD2	CASSETSGPSEQYF	TGTGCCAGCAGCGAGACTAGCGGGCCCTCCGAGCAGTACTTC
TRBJ1-2	many	TRBV5-5	13	.	CASSLDWDKGYTF	TGTGCCAGCAGCTTGGATTGGGACAAGGGCTACACCTTC
TRBJ1-5	many	TRBV11-2	13	.	CASSLDAYQPQHF	TGTGCCAGCAGCTTAGATGCTTATCAGCCCCAGCATTTT
TRBJ2-2	many	TRBV6-1	17	.	CASSDPRELKHTGELFF	TGTGCCAGCTCCGACCCCCGGGAGTTAAAGCACACCGGGGAGCTGTTTTTT
TRBJ2-3	.	TRBV3-1	14	TRBD2	CASSQDRGGDTQYF	TGTGCCAGCAGCCAAGATCGGGGGGGAGATACGCAGTATTTT
TRBJ2-5	few	TRBV12-3/TRBV12-4	13	.	CASTGQGRETQYF	TGTGCCAGCACGGGCCAGGGGCGGGAGACCCAGTACTTC
TRBJ2-3	many	TRBV29-1	18	TRBD2	CSATGLAGANIITDTQYF	TGCAGCGCAACGGGACTAGCGGGAGCAAATATCATCACAGATACGCAGTATTTT
TRBJ1-2	few	TRBV12-5	14	.	CASGLEGPARGYTF	TGTGCTAGTGGTTTGGAGGGACCGGCTCGTGGCTACACCTTC
TRBJ1-2	many	TRBV4-3	15	TRBD1	CASSQGPGTGTGYTF	TGCGCCAGCAGCCAGGGACCCGGGACAGGGACTGGCTACACCTTC
TRBJ2-1	many	TRBV3-1	15	.	CASSQPISSYNEQFF	TGTGCCAGCAGCCAACCGATAAGCTCCTACAATGAGCAGTTCTTC
TRBJ2-7	many	TRBV7-8	15	TRBD1	CASSFSGTDQVEQYF	TGTGCCAGCAGCTTTTCCGGGACAGACCAAGTCGAGCAGTACTTC
TRBJ2-7	.	TRBV15	13	TRBD2	CATGTSGTYEQYF	TGTGCCACAGGGACTAGCGGGACCTACGAGCAGTACTTC
TRBJ2-3	.	TRBV15	15	.	CATSRDGRDSDTQYF	TGTGCCACCAGCAGAGATGGACGGGACTCAGATACGCAGTATTTT
TRBJ1-6	few	TRBV4-3	16	TRBD1	CASSQVVGQGDSPLHF	TGCGCCAGCAGCCAAGTAGTGGGACAGGGAGATTCGCCCCTCCACTTT
TRBJ2-2	many	TRBV20-1	14	.	CSARWLGVTGELFF	TGCAGTGCACGCTGGCTAGGGGTCACCGGGGAGCTGTTTTTT
TRBJ2-1	few	TRBV28	16	TRBD2	CASSLRSGGLLNEQFF	TGTGCCAGCAGTTTACGTTCGGGAGGGTTGTTAAATGAGCAGTTCTTC
TRBJ2-2	few	TRBV29-1	16	.	CSVKTSQKTNTGELFF	TGCAGCGTTAAAACTAGCCAAAAAACGAACACCGGGGAGCTGTTTTTT
TRBJ1-4	few	TRBV11-2	15	.	CASSLMGATNEKLFF	TGTGCCAGCAGCTTAATGGGAGCAACTAATGAAAAACTGTTTTTT
TRBJ2-1	many	TRBV19	15	.	CASSTIKFSYNEQFF	TGTGCCAGTAGTACAATAAAATTCTCCTACAATGAGCAGTTCTTC
TRBJ1-2	many	TRBV20-1	12	TRBD1	CSAADRGWGYTF	TGCAGTGCAGCAGACAGGGGATGGGGCTACACCTTC
TRBJ2-6	many	TRBV27	18	TRBD1	CASSIKTGFGTGANVLTF	TGTGCCAGCAGTATAAAGACAGGGTTCGGCACTGGGGCCAACGTCCTGACTTTC
TRBJ2-7	many	TRBV4-1	14	.	CASSQLGQAYEQYF	TGCGCCAGCAGCCAATTAGGACAAGCCTACGAGCAGTACTTC
TRBJ2-3	.	TRBV20-1	13	.	CSASDLGTDTQYF	TGCAGTGCTAGTGACTTGGGAACAGATACGCAGTATTTT
TRBJ1-1	many	TRBV7-9	13	TRBD1	CASSGQGSTEAFF	TGTGCCAGCAGCGGACAGGGATCCACTGAAGCTTTCTTT
TRBJ1-1	few	TRBV19	15	TRBD1	CASRLPQGRGTEAFF	TGTGCCAGTAGACTTCCACAGGGGAGAGGTACTGAAGCTTTCTTT
TRBJ2-7	many	TRBV12-3/TRBV12-4	14	TRBD2	CASSFSGGSYEQYF	TGTGCCAGCAGTTTTAGCGGGGGCTCCTACGAGCAGTACTTC
TRBJ2-7	many	TRBV4-1	20	TRBD2	CASSHHFREGSWGTSYEQYF	TGCGCCAGCAGCCATCATTTCAGGGAGGGTTCGTGGGGAACGTCCTACGAGCAGTACTTC
TRBJ2-1	.	TRBV25-1	13	TRBD2	CASSARGGSEQFF	TGTGCCAGCAGTGCTCGGGGGGGCAGTGAGCAGTTCTTC